This record covers a single TCR beta chain. Its antigen is undetermined. These data belong to a study of a mutant IDH1 vaccine in newly diagnosed glioma. The time point: week 5, during vaccination. The study gave 300 ug of mutant IDH1 20-mer peptide per vaccine dose, with topical imiquimod. TCRdb's table, derived via immunoSEQ multiplex PCR, lists solely in-frame clones and lacks some. The sample yields almost 30,000 clones, approximately 86% seen once. V shed 5 bases and J 4 bases; nucleotides not matched to a gene: 7. The CDR3 loop spans 16 amino acids. Germline V lookup: CDR1 SEHNR, CDR2 FQNEAQ (reference sequence).

The chain joins TRBV7-9 to TRBJ2-2; 10 positions match TRBD1. This TCR came from a woman aged 40 to 55 with glioma. Some clones in this sample may be carry-over from other donors' samples. This specimen consisted of peripheral blood mononuclear cells (PBMCs), obtained from a glioma patient whose treatment included an IDH1 peptide vaccine. CDR3 nucleotides: TGTGCCAGCAGCCCCAGACAGGGGGCGATCACCGGGGAGCTGTTTTTT. Translation: CASSPRQGAITGELFF.